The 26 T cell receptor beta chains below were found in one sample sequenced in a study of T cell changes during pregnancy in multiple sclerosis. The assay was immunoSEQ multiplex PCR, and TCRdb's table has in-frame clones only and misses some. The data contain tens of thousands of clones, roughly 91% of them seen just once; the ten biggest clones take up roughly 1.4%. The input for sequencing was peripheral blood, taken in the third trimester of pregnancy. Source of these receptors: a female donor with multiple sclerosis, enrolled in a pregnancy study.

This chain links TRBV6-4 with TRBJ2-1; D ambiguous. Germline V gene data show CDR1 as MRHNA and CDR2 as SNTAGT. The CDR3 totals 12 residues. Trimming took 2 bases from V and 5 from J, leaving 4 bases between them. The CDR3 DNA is TGTGCCAGCAGTGACGCGGACAATGAGCAGTTCTTC. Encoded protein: CASSDADNEQFF.

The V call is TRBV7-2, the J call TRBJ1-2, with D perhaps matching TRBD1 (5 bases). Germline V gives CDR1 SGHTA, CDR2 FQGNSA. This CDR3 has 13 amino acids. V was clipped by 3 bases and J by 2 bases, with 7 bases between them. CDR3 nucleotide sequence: TGTGCCAGCAGCTTTCGGGGGAACTATGGCTACACCTTC. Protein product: CASSFRGNYGYTF. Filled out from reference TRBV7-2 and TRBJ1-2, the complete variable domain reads GAGVSQSPSNKVTEKGKDVELRCDPISGHTALYWYRQSLGQGLEFLIYFQGNSAPDKSGLPSDRFSAERTGGSVSTLTIQRTQQEDSAVYLCASSFRGNYGYTFGSGTRLTVV.

The CDR3 nucleotides read TGTGCCAGCAGTGACTCTGGCAGCTCTGGGGCCAACGTCCTGACTTTC. Protein sequence: CASSDSGSSGANVLTF. The chain combines TRBV6-4 with TRBJ2-6; D remains unclear. CDR3 length: 16 residues. V lost 0 bases, J lost 0 bases, and 6 bases lay in between. Germline V gene lookup returns CDR1 MRHNA and CDR2 SNTAGT.

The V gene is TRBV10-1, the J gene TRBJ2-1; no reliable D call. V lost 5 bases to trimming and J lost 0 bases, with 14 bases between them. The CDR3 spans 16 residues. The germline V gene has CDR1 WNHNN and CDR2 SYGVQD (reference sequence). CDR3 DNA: TGCGCCAGCAGTCTAGAGCCCACGAGCTCCTACAATGAGCAGTTCTTC. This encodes CASSLEPTSSYNEQFF.

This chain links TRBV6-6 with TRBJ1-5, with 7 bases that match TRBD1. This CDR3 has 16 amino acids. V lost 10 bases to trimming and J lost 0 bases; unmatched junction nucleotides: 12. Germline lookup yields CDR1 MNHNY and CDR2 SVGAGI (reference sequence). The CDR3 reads CATSGTVSFSNQPQHF. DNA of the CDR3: TGTGCCACCTCAGGGACAGTCTCTTTTAGCAATCAGCCCCAGCATTTT.

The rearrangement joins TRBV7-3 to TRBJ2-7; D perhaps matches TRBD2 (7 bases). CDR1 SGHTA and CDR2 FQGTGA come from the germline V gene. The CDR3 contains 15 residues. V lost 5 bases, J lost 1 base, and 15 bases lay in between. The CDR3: CASSARGGESYEQYF. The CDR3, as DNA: TGTGCCAGCAGCGCGAGAGGGGGGGAATCCTACGAGCAGTACTTC.

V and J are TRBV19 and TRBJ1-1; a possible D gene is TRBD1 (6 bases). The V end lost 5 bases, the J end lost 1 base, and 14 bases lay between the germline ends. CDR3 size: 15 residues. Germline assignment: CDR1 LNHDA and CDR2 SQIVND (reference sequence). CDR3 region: CASSAHREKNTEAFF. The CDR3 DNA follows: TGTGCCAGTAGTGCCCACAGGGAGAAGAACACTGAAGCTTTCTTT.

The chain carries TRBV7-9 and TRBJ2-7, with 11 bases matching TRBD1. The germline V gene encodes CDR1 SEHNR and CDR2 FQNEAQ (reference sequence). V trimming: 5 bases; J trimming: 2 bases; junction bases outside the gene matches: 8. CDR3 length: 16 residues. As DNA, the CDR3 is TGTGCCAGCAGCCCGGGTGCGGGACAGGGGGCCTACGAGCAGTACTTC. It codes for CASSPGAGQGAYEQYF.

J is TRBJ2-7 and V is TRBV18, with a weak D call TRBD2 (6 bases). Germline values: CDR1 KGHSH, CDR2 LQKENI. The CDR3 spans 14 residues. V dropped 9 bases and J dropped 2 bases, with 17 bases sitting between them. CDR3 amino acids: CASSFRDFPYEQYF. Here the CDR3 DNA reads TGTGCCAGTTCTTTCCGGGACTTCCCCTACGAGCAGTACTTC.

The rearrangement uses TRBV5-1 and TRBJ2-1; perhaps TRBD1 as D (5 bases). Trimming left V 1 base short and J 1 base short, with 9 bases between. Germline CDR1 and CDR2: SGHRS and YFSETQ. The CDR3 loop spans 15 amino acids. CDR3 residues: CASSLRQGSYNEQFF. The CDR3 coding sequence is TGCGCCAGCAGCTTGCGTCAGGGTTCCTACAATGAGCAGTTCTTC.

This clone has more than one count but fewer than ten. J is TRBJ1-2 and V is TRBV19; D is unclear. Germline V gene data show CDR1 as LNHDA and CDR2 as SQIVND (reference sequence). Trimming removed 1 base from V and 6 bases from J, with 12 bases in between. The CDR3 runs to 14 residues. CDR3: CASSIGYGGHGYTF. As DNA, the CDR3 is TGTGCCAGTAGTATAGGATACGGCGGTCATGGCTACACCTTC.

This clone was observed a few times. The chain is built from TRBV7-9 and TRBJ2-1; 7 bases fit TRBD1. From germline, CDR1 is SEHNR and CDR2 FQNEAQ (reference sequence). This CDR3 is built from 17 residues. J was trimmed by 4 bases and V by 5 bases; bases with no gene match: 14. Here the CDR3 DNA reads TGTGCCAGCAGCCTTCTAGGGGGCAGGGGGAGATACAATGAGCAGTTCTTC. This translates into CASSLLGGRGRYNEQFF.

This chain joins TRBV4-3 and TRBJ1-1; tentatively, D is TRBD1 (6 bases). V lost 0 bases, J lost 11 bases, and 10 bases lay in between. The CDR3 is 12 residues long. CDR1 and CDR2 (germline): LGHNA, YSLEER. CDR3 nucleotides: TGCGCCAGCAGCCAAGAAGGGGGTTGGGCTTTCTTT. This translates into CASSQEGGWAFF.

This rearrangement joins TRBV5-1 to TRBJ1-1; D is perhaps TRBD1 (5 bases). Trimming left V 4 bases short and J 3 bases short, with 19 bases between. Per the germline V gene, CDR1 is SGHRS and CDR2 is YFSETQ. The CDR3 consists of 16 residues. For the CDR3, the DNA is TGCGCCAGCAGCACCAGGGTGGGGGGGTATGACACTGAAGCTTTCTTT. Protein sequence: CASSTRVGGYDTEAFF.

The CDR3 DNA follows: TGTGCCAGCAGCTACCCCGCCAGGGACAATGAGCAGTTCTTC. As protein: CASSYPARDNEQFF. This chain connects TRBV5-4 to TRBJ2-1; possibly TRBD1 for D (5 bases). The CDR3 totals 14 residues. V lost 3 bases to trimming and J lost 5 bases, with 12 bases between them. Germline-derived CDR1 and CDR2 are SGHNT and YYREEE (reference sequence).

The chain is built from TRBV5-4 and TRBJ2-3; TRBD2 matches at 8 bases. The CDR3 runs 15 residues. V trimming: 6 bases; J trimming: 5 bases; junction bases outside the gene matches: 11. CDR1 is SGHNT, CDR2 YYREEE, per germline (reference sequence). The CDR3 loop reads CASTLERGPRDTQYF. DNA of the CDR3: TGTGCCAGCACCCTAGAGCGGGGGCCCAGAGATACGCAGTATTTT.

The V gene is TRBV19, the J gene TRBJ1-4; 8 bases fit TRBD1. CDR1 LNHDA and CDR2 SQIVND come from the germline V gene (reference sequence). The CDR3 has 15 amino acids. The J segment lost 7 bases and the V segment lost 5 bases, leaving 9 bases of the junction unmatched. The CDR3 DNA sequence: TGTGCCAGTAGTTCCCGGACAGGGAAGGCTGAAAAACTGTTTTTT. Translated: CASSSRTGKAEKLFF.

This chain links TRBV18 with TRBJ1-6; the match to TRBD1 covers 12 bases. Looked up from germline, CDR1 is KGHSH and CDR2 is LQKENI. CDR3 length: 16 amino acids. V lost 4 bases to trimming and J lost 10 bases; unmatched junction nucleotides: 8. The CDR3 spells CASSRESGQGASPLHF. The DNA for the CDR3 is TGTGCCAGCTCACGCGAGTCGGGACAGGGGGCCTCACCCCTCCACTTT.

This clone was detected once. For the CDR3, the DNA is TGCGCCAGCAGTGAGTCGGCTAGCGGGTACAATGAGCAGTTCTTC. The encoded protein is CASSESASGYNEQFF. The chain combines TRBV10-1 with TRBJ2-1; 8 nucleotides line up with TRBD2. Germline CDR1 and CDR2: WNHNN and SYGVQD (reference sequence). The CDR3 has 15 amino acids. Losses at the gene ends were 0 bases for V and 4 bases for J; bases not matched to a gene: 2.

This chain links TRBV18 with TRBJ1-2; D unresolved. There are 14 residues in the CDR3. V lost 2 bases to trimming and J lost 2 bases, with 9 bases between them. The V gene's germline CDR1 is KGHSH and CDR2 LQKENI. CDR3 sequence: CASSPGSRNYGYTF. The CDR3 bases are TGTGCCAGCTCACCAGGTTCCAGAAACTATGGCTACACCTTC.

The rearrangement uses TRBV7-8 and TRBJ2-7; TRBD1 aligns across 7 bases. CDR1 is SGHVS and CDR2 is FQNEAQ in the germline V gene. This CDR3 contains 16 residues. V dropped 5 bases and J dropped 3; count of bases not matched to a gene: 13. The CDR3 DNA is TGTGCCAGCAGCCGGAGGCGAGGACAGGCTAGCTACGAGCAGTACTTC. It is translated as CASSRRRGQASYEQYF.

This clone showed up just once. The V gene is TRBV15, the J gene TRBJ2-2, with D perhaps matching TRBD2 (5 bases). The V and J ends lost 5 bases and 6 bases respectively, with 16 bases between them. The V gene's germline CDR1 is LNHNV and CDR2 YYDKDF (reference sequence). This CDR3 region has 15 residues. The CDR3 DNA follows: TGTGCCACCAGCCCGGACTCAAAAAGGGCCGGGGAGCTGTTTTTT. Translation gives CATSPDSKRAGELFF.

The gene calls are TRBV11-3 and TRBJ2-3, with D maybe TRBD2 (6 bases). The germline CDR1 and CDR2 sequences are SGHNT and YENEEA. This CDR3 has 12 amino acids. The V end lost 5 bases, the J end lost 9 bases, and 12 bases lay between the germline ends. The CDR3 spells CASSPDGGTQYF. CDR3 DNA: TGTGCCAGCAGCCCCGATGGGGGGACGCAGTATTTT.

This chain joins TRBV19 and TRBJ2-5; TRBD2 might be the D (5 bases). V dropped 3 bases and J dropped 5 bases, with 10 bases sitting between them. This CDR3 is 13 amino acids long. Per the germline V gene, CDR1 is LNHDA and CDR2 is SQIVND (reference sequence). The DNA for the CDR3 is TGTGCCAGTAGTATTCGGGGTCTGGAGACCCAGTACTTC. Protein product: CASSIRGLETQYF.

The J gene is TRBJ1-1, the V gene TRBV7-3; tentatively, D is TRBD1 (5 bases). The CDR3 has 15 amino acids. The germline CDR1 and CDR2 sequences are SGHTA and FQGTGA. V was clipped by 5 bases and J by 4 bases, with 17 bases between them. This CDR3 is CASSLGGLMTTEAFF. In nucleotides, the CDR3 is TGTGCCAGCAGCCTGGGGGGTCTCATGACCACTGAAGCTTTCTTT.

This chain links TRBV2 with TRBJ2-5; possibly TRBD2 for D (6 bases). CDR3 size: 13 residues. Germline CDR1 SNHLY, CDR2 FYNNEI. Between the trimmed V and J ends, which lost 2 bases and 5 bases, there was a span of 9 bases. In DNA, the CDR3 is TGTGCCAGCAGTGAAAGGGAGGCCGAGACCCAGTACTTC. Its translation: CASSEREAETQYF.